One sample yielded the 5 T cell receptor beta chains listed below, sequenced in a study of control samples from healthy donors and cancer patients. Clones were sequenced by immunoSEQ multiplex PCR, and TCRdb holds only the in-frame ones, with some missing. Here the sample spans some 110,000 clones, 93% being singletons. The sample taken for sequencing was blood. These receptors all come from a man aged 30-40 years in good health.

The gene calls are TRBV18 and TRBJ1-2; D is perhaps TRBD1 (5 bases). In germline, CDR1 is KGHSH, CDR2 LQKENI. V lost 2 bases and J lost 13, with 14 bases in between. This CDR3 contains 12 residues. CDR3 coding DNA: TGTGCCAGCTCACCAACCAGGGACTCGTTCACCTTC. This sequence encodes CASSPTRDSFTF.

This rearrangement joins TRBV6-6 to TRBJ2-1; D call uncertain. Germline CDR1 MNHNY, CDR2 SVGAGI (reference sequence). Trimming stripped 6 bases from V and 5 bases from J, with 11 bases between. This CDR3 comprises 13 residues. The CDR3 loop is CASRSGVNNEQFF. The CDR3 nucleotides are TGTGCCAGCAGATCTGGGGTAAACAATGAGCAGTTCTTC.

This chain joins TRBV5-1 and TRBJ1-1; D unclear. The V and J ends lost 6 bases and 5 bases respectively, with 20 bases between them. The germline V gene has CDR1 SGHRS and CDR2 YFSETQ. The CDR3 totals 15 residues. This CDR3 reads CASTEGRGLGTEAFF. The CDR3 nucleotides read TGCGCCAGCACGGAGGGAAGAGGACTTGGTACTGAAGCTTTCTTT.

For the CDR3, the DNA is TGTGCCAGCAGCGTAGCCGAGGGGTCTCAGGGCGCCCAAGAGACCCAGTACTTC. Encoded protein: CASSVAEGSQGAQETQYF. The rearrangement links TRBV9 to TRBJ2-5; D tentatively reads TRBD1 or TRBD2 (5 bases each). V lost 0 bases and J 1 base, leaving 19 bases between the germline ends. Germline V lookup: CDR1 SGDLS, CDR2 YYNGEE. The length of the CDR3 is 18 residues. Full variable domain (remainder filled in from reference TRBV9 and TRBJ2-5): DSGVTQTPKHLITATGQRVTLRCSPRSGDLSVYWYQQSLDQGLQFLIQYYNGEERAKGNILERFSAQQFPDLHSELNLSSLELGDSALYFCASSVAEGSQGAQETQYFGPGTRLLVL.

This clone has just a few counts. This chain uses TRBV30 with TRBJ1-5; D might be TRBD1 (5 bases). This CDR3 contains 13 residues. With 5 bases removed from V and 3 bases from J, the gap between germline ends came to 11 bases. The germline gives CDR1 GTSNPN, CDR2 SVGIG (reference sequence). The DNA for the CDR3 is TGTGCCTGGGGGGGACGGAACAATCAGCCCCAGCATTTT. This codes for CAWGGRNNQPQHF. The variable domain in full, completed from reference TRBV30 and TRBJ1-5, reads SQTIHQWPATLVQPVGSPLSLECTVEGTSNPNLYWYRQAAGRGLQLLFYSVGIGQISSEVPQNLSASRPQDRQFILSSKKLLLSDSGFYLCAWGGRNNQPQHFGDGTRLSIL.